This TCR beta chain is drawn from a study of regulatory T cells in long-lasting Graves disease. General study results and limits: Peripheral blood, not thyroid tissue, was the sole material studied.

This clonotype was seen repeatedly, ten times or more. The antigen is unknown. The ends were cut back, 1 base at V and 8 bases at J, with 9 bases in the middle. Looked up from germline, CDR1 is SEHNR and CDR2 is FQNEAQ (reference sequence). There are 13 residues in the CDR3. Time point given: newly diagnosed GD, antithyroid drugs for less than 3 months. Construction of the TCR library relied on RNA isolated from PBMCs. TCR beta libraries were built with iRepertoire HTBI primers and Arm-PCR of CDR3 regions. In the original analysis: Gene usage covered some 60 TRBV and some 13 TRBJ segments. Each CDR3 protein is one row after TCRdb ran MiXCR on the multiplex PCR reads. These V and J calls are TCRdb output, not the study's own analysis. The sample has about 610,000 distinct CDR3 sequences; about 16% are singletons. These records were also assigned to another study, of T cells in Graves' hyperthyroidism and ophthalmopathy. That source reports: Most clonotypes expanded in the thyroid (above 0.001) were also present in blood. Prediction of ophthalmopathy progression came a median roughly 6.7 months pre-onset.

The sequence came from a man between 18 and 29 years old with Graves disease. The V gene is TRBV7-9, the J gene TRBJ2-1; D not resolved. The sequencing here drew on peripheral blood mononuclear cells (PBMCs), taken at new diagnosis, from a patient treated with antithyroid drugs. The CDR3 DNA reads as TGTGCCAGCAGCTTAGTCCCTACCCATGAGCAGTTCTTC. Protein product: CASSLVPTHEQFF.